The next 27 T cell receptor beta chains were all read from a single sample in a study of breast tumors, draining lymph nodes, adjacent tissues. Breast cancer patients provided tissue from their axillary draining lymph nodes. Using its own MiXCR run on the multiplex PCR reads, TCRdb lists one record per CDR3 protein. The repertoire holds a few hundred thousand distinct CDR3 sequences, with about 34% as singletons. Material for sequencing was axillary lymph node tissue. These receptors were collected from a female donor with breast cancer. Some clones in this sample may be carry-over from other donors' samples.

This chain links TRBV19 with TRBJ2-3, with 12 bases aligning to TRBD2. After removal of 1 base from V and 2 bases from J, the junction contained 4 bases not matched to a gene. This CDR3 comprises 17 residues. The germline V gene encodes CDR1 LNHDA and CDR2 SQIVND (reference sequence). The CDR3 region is CASSIGGTSGHTDTQYF. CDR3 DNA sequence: TGTGCCAGTAGTATAGGGGGGACTAGCGGGCACACAGATACGCAGTATTTT.

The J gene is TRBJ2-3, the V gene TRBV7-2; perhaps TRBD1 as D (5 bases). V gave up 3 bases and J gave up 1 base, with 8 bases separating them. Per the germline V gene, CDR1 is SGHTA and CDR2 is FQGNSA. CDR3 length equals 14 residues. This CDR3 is CASSFDSGTDTQYF. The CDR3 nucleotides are TGTGCCAGCAGCTTCGACAGCGGCACAGATACGCAGTATTTT. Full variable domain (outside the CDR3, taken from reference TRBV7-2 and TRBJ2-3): GAGVSQSPSNKVTEKGKDVELRCDPISGHTALYWYRQSLGQGLEFLIYFQGNSAPDKSGLPSDRFSAERTGGSVSTLTIQRTQQEDSAVYLCASSFDSGTDTQYFGPGTRLTVL.

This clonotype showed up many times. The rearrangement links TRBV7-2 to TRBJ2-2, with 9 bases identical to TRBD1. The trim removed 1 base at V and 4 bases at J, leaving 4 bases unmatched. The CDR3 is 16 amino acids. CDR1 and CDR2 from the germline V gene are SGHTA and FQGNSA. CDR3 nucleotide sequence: TGTGCCAGCAGCTTAGTACAGGGGGCAGGCACCGGGGAGCTGTTTTTT. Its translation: CASSLVQGAGTGELFF.

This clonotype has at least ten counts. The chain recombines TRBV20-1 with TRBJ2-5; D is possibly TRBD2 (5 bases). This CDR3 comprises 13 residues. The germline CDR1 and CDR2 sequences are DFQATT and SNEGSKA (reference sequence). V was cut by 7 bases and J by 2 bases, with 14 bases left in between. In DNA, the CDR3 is TGCAGTGGGGTGGCGGGCCTTCAAGAGACCCAGTACTTC. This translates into CSGVAGLQETQYF.

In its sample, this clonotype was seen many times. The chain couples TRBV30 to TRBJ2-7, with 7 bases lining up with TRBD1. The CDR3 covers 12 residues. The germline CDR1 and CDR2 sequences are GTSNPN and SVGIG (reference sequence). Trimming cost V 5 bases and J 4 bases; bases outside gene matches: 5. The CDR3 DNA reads TGTGCCTGGGTAGACAGGGAATACGAGCAGTACTTC. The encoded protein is CAWVDREYEQYF.

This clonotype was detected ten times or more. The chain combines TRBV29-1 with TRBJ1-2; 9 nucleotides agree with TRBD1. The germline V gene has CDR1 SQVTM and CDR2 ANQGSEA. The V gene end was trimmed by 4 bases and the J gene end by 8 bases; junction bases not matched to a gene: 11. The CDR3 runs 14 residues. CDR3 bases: TGCAGCGTTGGAGTGACAGGGGGTTTCCAAGGCTACACCTTC. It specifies CSVGVTGGFQGYTF.

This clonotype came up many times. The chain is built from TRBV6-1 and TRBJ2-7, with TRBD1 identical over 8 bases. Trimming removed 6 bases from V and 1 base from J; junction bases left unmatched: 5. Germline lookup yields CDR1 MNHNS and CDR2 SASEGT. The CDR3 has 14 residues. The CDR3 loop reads CASRGTGRSYEQYF. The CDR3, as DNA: TGTGCCAGCAGAGGGACAGGAAGATCCTACGAGCAGTACTTC.

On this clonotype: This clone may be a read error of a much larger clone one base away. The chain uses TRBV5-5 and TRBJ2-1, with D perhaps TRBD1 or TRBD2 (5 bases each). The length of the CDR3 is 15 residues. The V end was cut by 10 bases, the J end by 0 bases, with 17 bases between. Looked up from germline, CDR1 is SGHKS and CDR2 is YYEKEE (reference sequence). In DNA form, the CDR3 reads TGTGCCGGCGGTACCGGGACCCACTCCTACAATGAGCAGTTCTTC. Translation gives CAGGTGTHSYNEQFF.

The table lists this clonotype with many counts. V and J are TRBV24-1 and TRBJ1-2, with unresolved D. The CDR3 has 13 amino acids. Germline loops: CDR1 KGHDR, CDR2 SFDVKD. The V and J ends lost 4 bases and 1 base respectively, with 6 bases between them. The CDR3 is CATSEGGNYGYTF. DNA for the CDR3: TGTGCCACCAGTGAGGGCGGTAACTATGGCTACACCTTC.

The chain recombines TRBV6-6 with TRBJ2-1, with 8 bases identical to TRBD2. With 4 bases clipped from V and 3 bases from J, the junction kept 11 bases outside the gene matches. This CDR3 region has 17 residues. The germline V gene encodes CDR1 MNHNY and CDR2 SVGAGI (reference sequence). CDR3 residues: CASSLGSGSVIYNEQFF. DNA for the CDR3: TGTGCCAGCAGTTTGGGAAGCGGGAGTGTTATCTACAATGAGCAGTTCTTC.

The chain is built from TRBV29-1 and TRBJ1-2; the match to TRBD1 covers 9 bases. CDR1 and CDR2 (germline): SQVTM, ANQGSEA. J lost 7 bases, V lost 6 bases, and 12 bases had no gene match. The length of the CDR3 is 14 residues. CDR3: CSVILQGALSGYTF. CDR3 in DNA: TGCAGCGTGATCCTACAGGGGGCGCTTAGTGGCTACACCTTC. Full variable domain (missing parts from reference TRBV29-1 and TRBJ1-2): SAVISQKPSRDICQRGTSLTIQCQVDSQVTMMFWYRQQPGQSLTLIATANQGSEATYESGFVIDKFPISRPNLTFSTLTVSNMSPEDSSIYLCSVILQGALSGYTFGSGTRLTVV.

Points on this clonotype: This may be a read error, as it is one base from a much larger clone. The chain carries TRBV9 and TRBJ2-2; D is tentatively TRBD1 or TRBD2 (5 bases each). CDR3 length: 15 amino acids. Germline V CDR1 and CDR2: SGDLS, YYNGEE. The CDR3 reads CASSPDWGYTGEPFF. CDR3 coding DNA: TGTGCCAGCAGCCCCGACTGGGGGTATACCGGGGAGCCGTTTTTT.

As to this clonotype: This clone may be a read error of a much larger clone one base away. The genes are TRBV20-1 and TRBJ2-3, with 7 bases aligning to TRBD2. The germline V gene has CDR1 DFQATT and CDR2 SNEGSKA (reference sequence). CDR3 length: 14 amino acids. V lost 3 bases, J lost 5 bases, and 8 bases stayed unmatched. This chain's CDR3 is CSARGGEGRDTQYF. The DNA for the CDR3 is TGCAGTGCTAGGGGGGGGGAGGGGAGAGATACGCAGTATTTT.

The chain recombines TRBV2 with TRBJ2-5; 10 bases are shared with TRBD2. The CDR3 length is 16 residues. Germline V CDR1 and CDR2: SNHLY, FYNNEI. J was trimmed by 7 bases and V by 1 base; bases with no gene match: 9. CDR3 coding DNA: TGTGCCAGCAGTGAAGGGACAGCGGGAGGGCCAGGGACCCAGTACTTC. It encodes CASSEGTAGGPGTQYF.

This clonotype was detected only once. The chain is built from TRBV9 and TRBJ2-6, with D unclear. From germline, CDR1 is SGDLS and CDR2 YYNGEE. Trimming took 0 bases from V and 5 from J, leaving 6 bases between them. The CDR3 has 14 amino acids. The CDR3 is CASSVVGRANVLTF. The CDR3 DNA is TGTGCCAGCAGCGTAGTGGGCAGGGCCAACGTCCTGACTTTC.

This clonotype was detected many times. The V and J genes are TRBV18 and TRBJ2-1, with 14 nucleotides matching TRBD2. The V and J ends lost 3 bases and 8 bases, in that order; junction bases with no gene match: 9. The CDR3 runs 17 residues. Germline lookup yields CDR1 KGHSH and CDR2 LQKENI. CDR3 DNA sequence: TGTGCCAGCTCACCCCGACTAGCGGGGGGGCGTGGGTATGAGCAGTTCTTC. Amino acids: CASSPRLAGGRGYEQFF.

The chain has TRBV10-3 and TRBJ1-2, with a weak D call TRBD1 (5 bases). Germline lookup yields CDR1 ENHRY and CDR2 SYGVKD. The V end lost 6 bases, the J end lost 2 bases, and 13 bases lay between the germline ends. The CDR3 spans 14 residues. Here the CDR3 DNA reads TGTGCCATCAGGAAATTCGGGGCAAACTATGGCTACACCTTC. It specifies CAIRKFGANYGYTF.

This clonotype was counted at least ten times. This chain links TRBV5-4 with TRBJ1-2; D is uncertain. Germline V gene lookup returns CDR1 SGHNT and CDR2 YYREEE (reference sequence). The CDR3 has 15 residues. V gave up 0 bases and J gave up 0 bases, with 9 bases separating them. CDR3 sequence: CASSLDRSSNYGYTF. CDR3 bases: TGTGCCAGCAGCTTGGACCGCTCGTCTAACTATGGCTACACCTTC.

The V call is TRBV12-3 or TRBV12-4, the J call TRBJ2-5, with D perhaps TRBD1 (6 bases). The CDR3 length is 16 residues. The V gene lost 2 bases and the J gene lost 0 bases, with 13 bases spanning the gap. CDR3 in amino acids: CASSLTGMGYQETQYF. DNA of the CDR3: TGTGCCAGCAGTTTAACAGGGATGGGGTACCAAGAGACCCAGTACTTC.

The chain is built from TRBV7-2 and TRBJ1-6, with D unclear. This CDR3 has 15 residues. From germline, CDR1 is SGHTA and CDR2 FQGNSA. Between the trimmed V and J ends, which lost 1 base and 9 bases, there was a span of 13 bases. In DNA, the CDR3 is TGTGCCAGCAGCTTAGGAGTCAGGAAGGGTTCACCCCTCCACTTT. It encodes CASSLGVRKGSPLHF.

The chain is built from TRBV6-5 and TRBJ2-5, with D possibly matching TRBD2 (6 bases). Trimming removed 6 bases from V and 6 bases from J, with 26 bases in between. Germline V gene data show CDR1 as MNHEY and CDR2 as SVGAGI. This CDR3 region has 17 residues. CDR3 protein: CASRPEGLSGGAKTQYF. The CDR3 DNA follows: TGTGCCAGCAGACCCGAGGGACTTAGCGGAGGGGCGAAGACCCAGTACTTC.

In DNA form, the CDR3 reads TGCAGCGTAGTAGGGGTCAACACAGATACGCAGTATTTT. Translating gives CSVVGVNTDTQYF. This chain connects TRBV29-1 to TRBJ2-3, with a possible D match to TRBD1 (5 bases). Trimming removed 6 bases from V and 2 bases from J, with 12 bases in between. This CDR3 comprises 13 residues. Germline V lookup: CDR1 SQVTM, CDR2 ANQGSEA.

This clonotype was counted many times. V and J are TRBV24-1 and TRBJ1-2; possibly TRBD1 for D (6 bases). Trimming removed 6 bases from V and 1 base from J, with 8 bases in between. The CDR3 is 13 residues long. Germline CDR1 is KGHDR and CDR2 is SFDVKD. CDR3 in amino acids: CATSHRVNYGYTF. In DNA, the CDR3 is TGTGCCACCAGTCACAGGGTTAACTATGGCTACACCTTC.

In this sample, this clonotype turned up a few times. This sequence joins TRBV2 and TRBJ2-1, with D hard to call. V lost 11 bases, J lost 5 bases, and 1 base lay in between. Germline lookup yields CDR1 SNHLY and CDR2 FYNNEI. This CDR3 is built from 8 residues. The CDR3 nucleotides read TGTGCCCACAATGAGCAGTTCTTC. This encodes CAHNEQFF.

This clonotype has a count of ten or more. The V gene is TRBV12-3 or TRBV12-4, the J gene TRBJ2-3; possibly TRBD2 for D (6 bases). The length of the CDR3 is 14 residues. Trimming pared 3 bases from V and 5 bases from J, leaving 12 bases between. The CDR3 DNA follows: TGTGCCAGCAGTTTGGGGGGTGGGGGAGATACGCAGTATTTT. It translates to CASSLGGGGDTQYF.

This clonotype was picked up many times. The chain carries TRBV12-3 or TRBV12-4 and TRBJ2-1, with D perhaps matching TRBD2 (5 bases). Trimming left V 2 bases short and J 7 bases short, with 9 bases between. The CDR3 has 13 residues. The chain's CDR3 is CASSLRGRNEQFF. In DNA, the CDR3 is TGTGCCAGCAGTTTACGGGGAAGGAATGAGCAGTTCTTC.

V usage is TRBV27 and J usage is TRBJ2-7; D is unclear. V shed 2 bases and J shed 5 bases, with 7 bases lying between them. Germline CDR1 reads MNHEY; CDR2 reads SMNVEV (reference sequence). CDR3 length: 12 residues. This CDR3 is CASSLRTDEQYF. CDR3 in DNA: TGTGCCAGCAGTTTACGGACGGACGAGCAGTACTTC.